The 17 T cell receptor beta chains below come from one sample, sequenced in a study of human T cells and chemical hapten exposure. MiXCR, applied by TCRdb to the RACE reads, yields one record per CDR3 protein. The repertoire has approximately 84,000 distinct CDR3 sequences, 10% to 13% of them found once; the top ten carry approximately 2.3%. The time point here: patch test 2, 6 weeks after DPC sensitization. The treatment here: therapeutic diphenylcyclopropenone sensitization with weekly scalp DPC. Sequencing used whole blood, obtained in connection with sensitization to the hapten diphenylcyclopropenone (DPC). The origin of the receptors is a woman in her twenties or thirties with alopecia areata. Some clones in this sample may be carry-over from other donors' samples.

This clonotype occurred many times. The gene calls are TRBV28 and TRBJ2-5; 8 bases fit TRBD2. CDR1 and CDR2 from the germline V gene are MDHEN and SYDVKM. The V segment lost 5 bases and the J segment 2 bases; nucleotides outside the gene matches: 7. The CDR3 length is 15 residues. The CDR3 protein is CASSQAAGEQETQYF. The CDR3 DNA is TGTGCCAGCAGTCAAGCAGCGGGGGAACAAGAGACCCAGTACTTC. Complete variable domain (other parts from reference TRBV28 and TRBJ2-5): DVKVTQSSRYLVKRTGEKVFLECVQDMDHENMFWYRQDPGLGLRLIYFSYDVKMKEKGDIPEGYSVSREKKERFSLILESASTNQTSMYLCASSQAAGEQETQYFGPGTRLLVL.

CDR3 sequence: CASTTVRTEAFF. CDR3 coding DNA: TGTGCCAGCACCACCGTCCGGACTGAAGCTTTCTTT. The chain couples TRBV28 to TRBJ1-1; unclear D gene. The CDR3 loop spans 12 amino acids. CDR1 and CDR2 from the germline V gene are MDHEN and SYDVKM. Trimming stripped 7 bases from V and 5 bases from J, with 11 bases between.

This clonotype was seen many times. V usage is TRBV10-3 and J usage is TRBJ1-2; the D gene is possibly TRBD1 (5 bases). Germline-derived CDR1 and CDR2 are ENHRY and SYGVKD. CDR3 length: 14 amino acids. Trimming cost V 3 bases and J 5 bases, with 13 bases left between them. CDR3 in DNA: TGTGCCATCAGTGAAGGCACAAGGGGATATGGCTACACCTTC. Its protein product is CAISEGTRGYGYTF.

The sample holds many counts of this clonotype. For the CDR3, the DNA is TGCAGTGCTGCTACAGGGGGCCAAGAGACCCAGTACTTC. Its protein product is CSAATGGQETQYF. J is TRBJ2-5 and V is TRBV20-1; 8 bases are a match to TRBD1. The germline V gene encodes CDR1 DFQATT and CDR2 SNEGSKA (reference sequence). This CDR3 has 13 residues. With 5 bases clipped from V and 1 base from J, the junction kept 3 bases outside the gene matches.

This clonotype has at least ten counts. The CDR3 protein is CSASRGNQPQHF. The CDR3 nucleotides read TGCAGCGCAAGCCGTGGCAATCAGCCCCAGCATTTT. J is TRBJ1-5 and V is TRBV29-1; no clear D gene. The V end was cut by 7 bases, the J end by 2 bases, with 9 bases between. This CDR3 has 12 amino acids. Germline V gene sequence: CDR1 SQVTM, CDR2 ANQGSEA.

This clonotype was detected ten times or more. The V and J genes are TRBV12-3 or TRBV12-4 and TRBJ2-1; D gene unclear. Trimming cost V 5 bases and J 4 bases, with 6 bases left between them. The CDR3 spans 12 residues. Here the CDR3 DNA reads TGTGCCAGCAGTGCACTATACAATGAGCAGTTCTTC. Protein sequence: CASSALYNEQFF.

This clonotype appeared a few times. V usage is TRBV6-5 and J usage is TRBJ1-5, with 8 bases matching TRBD1. V lost 5 bases, J lost 4 bases, and 4 bases stayed unmatched. The CDR3 loop spans 14 amino acids. Germline-derived CDR1 and CDR2 are MNHEY and SVGAGI. The CDR3 is CASSQTGGNQPQHF. In DNA, the CDR3 is TGTGCCAGCAGTCAAACAGGGGGTAATCAGCCCCAGCATTTT.

This clonotype was counted a few times. V usage is TRBV6-1 and J usage is TRBJ1-1, with unresolved D. The CDR3 loop spans 12 amino acids. V gave up 5 bases and J gave up 14 bases, with 18 bases separating them. The germline gives CDR1 MNHNS, CDR2 SASEGT. CDR3 DNA sequence: TGTGCCAGCAGTTGGGATCCCGGGCCCCCGTTCTTT. The encoded protein is CASSWDPGPPFF.

Only a few counts were recorded for this clonotype. The chain joins TRBV28 to TRBJ1-1; 10 bases fit TRBD1. V dropped 4 bases and J dropped 8; count of bases not matched to a gene: 7. Looked up from germline, CDR1 is MDHEN and CDR2 is SYDVKM. This CDR3 comprises 14 residues. The CDR3 sequence is CASSSGTGAVEAFF. The CDR3 nucleotides are TGTGCCAGCAGTTCCGGGACAGGGGCTGTGGAAGCTTTCTTT.

This clonotype has at least ten counts. The rearrangement links TRBV18 to TRBJ1-4; 8 bases agree with TRBD1. Germline V gene sequence: CDR1 KGHSH, CDR2 LQKENI. V shed 6 bases, J shed 6 bases, and the junction held 12 bases outside the gene matches. There are 16 residues in the CDR3. In DNA form, the CDR3 reads TGTGCCAGCTCCCGATACCATGTGGACAGGGATGAAAAACTGTTTTTT. As protein: CASSRYHVDRDEKLFF.

The gene calls are TRBV6-5 and TRBJ1-2, with D maybe TRBD1 (6 bases). V was shortened by 6 bases and J by 4 bases, with 9 bases between the two germline ends. Germline-derived CDR1 and CDR2 are MNHEY and SVGAGI. This CDR3 contains 12 residues. The CDR3 DNA sequence: TGTGCCAGCAGCCGGGACACCTATGGCTACACCTTC. The encoded protein is CASSRDTYGYTF.

This clonotype was counted many times. This chain connects TRBV7-9 to TRBJ1-2; D unclear. The V and J ends lost 5 bases and 8 bases respectively, with 15 bases between them. The CDR3 contains 13 residues. Germline values: CDR1 SEHNR, CDR2 FQNEAQ (reference sequence). CDR3 in DNA: TGTGCCAGCAGCCAATTGCTGGTTGGGGGCTACACCTTC. It yields the protein CASSQLLVGGYTF.

The chain joins TRBV28 to TRBJ2-1; D is possibly TRBD1 (6 bases). Trimming removed 6 bases from V and 0 bases from J, with 12 bases in between. From germline, CDR1 is MDHEN and CDR2 SYDVKM. The CDR3 is 15 amino acids. CDR3 coding DNA: TGTGCCAGCAGATCCTTGACAGGCTCCTACAATGAGCAGTTCTTC. Its protein is CASRSLTGSYNEQFF.

The sample holds many counts of this clonotype. The gene calls are TRBV28 and TRBJ2-7, with D perhaps matching TRBD1 or TRBD2 (5 bases each). Trimming left V 5 bases short and J 2 bases short, with 16 bases between. This CDR3 region has 15 residues. Germline V lookup: CDR1 MDHEN, CDR2 SYDVKM. The CDR3 is CASSPPWGTTYEQYF. The CDR3 DNA is TGTGCCAGCAGTCCCCCATGGGGGACGACCTACGAGCAGTACTTC.

The chain employs TRBV2 and TRBJ1-1, with D possibly being TRBD1 (5 bases). The CDR3 is 14 residues long. Germline V gives CDR1 SNHLY, CDR2 FYNNEI. Trimming pared 7 bases from V and 1 base from J, leaving 13 bases between. The CDR3 loop reads CASTGAGWNTEAFF. The CDR3 coding sequence is TGTGCCAGCACCGGGGCTGGGTGGAACACTGAAGCTTTCTTT.

This clonotype has ten or more counts. The chain links TRBV7-9 to TRBJ1-1; a possible D gene is TRBD1 (6 bases). This CDR3 is 13 amino acids long. CDR1 and CDR2 from the germline V gene are SEHNR and FQNEAQ (reference sequence). V lost 5 bases and J 4 bases, leaving 11 bases between the germline ends. CDR3 residues: CASSTTGTTEAFF. The CDR3, as DNA: TGTGCCAGCAGCACTACAGGGACCACTGAAGCTTTCTTT.

There are many counts of this clonotype. The chain recombines TRBV4-2 with TRBJ1-5; D not certain. Germline assignment: CDR1 LGHNA and CDR2 YNFKEQ. Deletions cut 0 bases from V and 3 bases from J, with 15 bases between. This CDR3 is 17 amino acids long. The CDR3: CASSQELQLTANQPQHF. DNA for the CDR3: TGTGCCAGCAGCCAAGAACTACAGCTAACCGCCAATCAGCCCCAGCATTTT.